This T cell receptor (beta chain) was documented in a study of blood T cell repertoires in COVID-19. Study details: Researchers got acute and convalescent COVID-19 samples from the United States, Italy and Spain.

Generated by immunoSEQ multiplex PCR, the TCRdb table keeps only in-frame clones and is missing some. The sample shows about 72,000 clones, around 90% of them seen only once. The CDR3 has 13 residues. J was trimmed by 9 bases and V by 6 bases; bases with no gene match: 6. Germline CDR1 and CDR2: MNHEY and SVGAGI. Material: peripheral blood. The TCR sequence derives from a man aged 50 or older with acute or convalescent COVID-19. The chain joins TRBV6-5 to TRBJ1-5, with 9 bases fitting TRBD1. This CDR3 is CASRDRGSGPQHF. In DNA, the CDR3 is TGTGCCAGCAGGGACAGGGGTTCGGGGCCCCAGCATTTT.